One sample yielded the 30 T cell receptor beta chains listed below, sequenced in a study of human T cells and chemical hapten exposure. In TCRdb, the RACE reads were re-called with MiXCR into one record per CDR3 protein. This sample has under 200,000 distinct CDR3 sequences, with roughly 26% found just once. The time point: patch test 3, about 24 weeks after DPC sensitization. The treatment: therapeutic diphenylcyclopropenone sensitization with weekly scalp DPC. Specimen: whole blood, collected in connection with sensitization to the hapten diphenylcyclopropenone (DPC). Every receptor here comes from a woman younger than 35 with alopecia areata. Some clones in this sample may be carry-over from other donors' samples.

This clonotype was found a few times. The gene calls are TRBV20-1 and TRBJ2-5; D gene ambiguous. Germline-derived CDR1 and CDR2 are DFQATT and SNEGSKA (reference sequence). The CDR3 has 13 amino acids. Trimming removed 5 bases at V and 2 bases at J, with 12 bases between. This chain's CDR3 is CSALGVRQETQYF. The CDR3 nucleotides are TGCAGTGCTCTGGGCGTCCGTCAAGAGACCCAGTACTTC.

The table lists this clonotype with a few counts. Its ends do not fully match the called genes, so a read error is possible. The chain has TRBV5-1 and TRBJ1-1; the D is unclear. The CDR3 is 14 residues long. The germline CDR1 and CDR2 sequences are SGHRS and YFSETQ. The CDR3 sequence: CASSLVQVGTEAFF. In DNA form, the CDR3 reads TGCGCCAGCAGTTTGGTTCAGGTGGGCACTGAAGCTTTCTTT. Combining the CDR3 with reference TRBV5-1 and TRBJ1-1 gives the whole variable domain KAGVTQTPRYLIKTRGQQVTLSCSPISGHRSVSWYQQTPGQGLQFLFEYFSETQRNKGNFPGRFSGRQFSNSRSEMNVSTLELGDSALYLCASSLVQVGTEAFFGQGTRLTVV.

V usage is TRBV19 and J usage is TRBJ1-5; no reliable D call. Germline V gives CDR1 LNHDA, CDR2 SQIVND (reference sequence). CDR3 size: 14 residues. Trimming removed 3 bases at V and 2 bases at J, with 8 bases between. CDR3 DNA sequence: TGTGCCAGTAGTATTATCCATGGCAATCAGCCCCAGCATTTT. Its protein is CASSIIHGNQPQHF.

This clonotype was counted only a few times. The chain uses TRBV7-2 and TRBJ2-4; TRBD2 might be the D (6 bases). The CDR3 is 13 residues long. The germline gives CDR1 SGHTA, CDR2 FQGNSA. V was clipped by 3 bases and J by 8 bases, with 11 bases between them. The CDR3 here is CASSFAGSDIQYF. The DNA of the CDR3 is TGTGCCAGCAGCTTTGCGGGATCGGACATTCAGTACTTC. The whole variable domain, filled in from reference TRBV7-2 and TRBJ2-4, reads GAGVSQSPSNKVTEKGKDVELRCDPISGHTALYWYRQSLGQGLEFLIYFQGNSAPDKSGLPSDRFSAERTGGSVSTLTIQRTQQEDSAVYLCASSFAGSDIQYFGAGTRLSVL.

This clonotype was observed a few times. The CDR3 protein is CASSLGVAGGPETQYF. Written as DNA, the CDR3 is TGTGCCAGCAGCTTAGGTGTAGCGGGGGGGCCGGAGACCCAGTACTTC. J is TRBJ2-5 and V is TRBV7-8; 11 nucleotides line up with TRBD2. V trimming: 1 base; J trimming: 5 bases; junction bases outside the gene matches: 6. Germline assignment: CDR1 SGHVS and CDR2 FQNEAQ. The CDR3 covers 16 residues.

This clonotype was seen at least ten times. The chain combines TRBV15 with TRBJ2-7; D uncertain. There are 11 residues in the CDR3. Trimming removed 2 bases from V and 5 bases from J, with 4 bases in between. Germline CDR1 reads LNHNV; CDR2 reads YYDKDF (reference sequence). Here the CDR3 reads CATSRRDEQYF. In DNA form, the CDR3 reads TGTGCCACCAGCAGACGGGACGAGCAGTACTTC.

This clonotype was counted only a few times. CDR3 sequence: CASSMDRGPGQPQHF. The CDR3 coding sequence is TGCGCCAGCAGCATGGACAGGGGGCCGGGTCAGCCCCAGCATTTT. J is TRBJ1-5 and V is TRBV5-1; 11 nucleotides match TRBD1. J was trimmed by 6 bases and V by 4 bases; bases with no gene match: 6. Germline V gene lookup returns CDR1 SGHRS and CDR2 YFSETQ. The CDR3 is 15 amino acids.

This clonotype was observed a handful of times. V and J are TRBV6-6 and TRBJ2-1; no firm D call. Per germline, CDR1 MNHNY and CDR2 SVGAGI (reference sequence). The CDR3 totals 11 residues. V gave up 6 bases and J gave up 10 bases, with 10 bases separating them. Here the CDR3 DNA reads TGTGCCAGCAGATCCCCTCGGGAGCAGTTCTTC. Translation: CASRSPREQFF.

The chain couples TRBV4-3 to TRBJ2-6, with D possibly matching TRBD1 (7 bases). Per the germline V gene, CDR1 is LGHNA and CDR2 is YSLEER. V lost 0 bases to trimming and J lost 4 bases, with 13 bases between them. The CDR3 extends over 17 amino acids. CDR3 amino acids: CASSQDGGGAGANVLTF. The CDR3 DNA sequence: TGCGCCAGCAGCCAAGATGGAGGGGGCGCGGGGGCCAACGTCCTGACTTTC.

This clonotype was counted once. This chain joins TRBV20-1 and TRBJ2-7; D call uncertain. The CDR3 covers 13 residues. Germline V gene data show CDR1 as DFQATT and CDR2 as SNEGSKA (reference sequence). Trimming left V 0 bases short and J 4 bases short, with 10 bases between. The CDR3 spells CSARDLAGYEQYF. The CDR3 nucleotides are TGCAGTGCTAGAGATCTTGCCGGGTACGAGCAGTACTTC.

This clonotype turned up a few times. The rearrangement uses TRBV7-9 and TRBJ1-5, with D hard to call. The CDR3 length is 11 residues. V dropped 2 bases and J dropped 4 bases, with 0 bases sitting between them. Looked up from germline, CDR1 is SEHNR and CDR2 is FQNEAQ (reference sequence). The CDR3 DNA reads TGTGCCAGCAGCTTAAATCAGCCCCAGCATTTT. Protein: CASSLNQPQHF.

V usage is TRBV20-1 and J usage is TRBJ2-3, with TRBD2 matching over 7 bases. The CDR3 extends over 14 amino acids. Per germline, CDR1 DFQATT and CDR2 SNEGSKA (reference sequence). The J segment lost 0 bases and the V segment lost 4 bases, leaving 4 bases of the junction unmatched. CDR3 residues: CSAMSGGSTDTQYF. The CDR3 bases are TGCAGTGCTATGTCCGGGGGGAGCACAGATACGCAGTATTTT.

The chain is built from TRBV7-6 and TRBJ1-6; TRBD1 matches 9 bases. This CDR3 is built from 14 residues. CDR1 is SGHVS, CDR2 FNYEAQ, per germline. V shed 5 bases, J shed 8 bases, and the junction held 4 bases outside the gene matches. DNA of the CDR3: TGTGCCAGCAGCCCATGGGACAGGGATTCACCCCTCCACTTT. Translated, it gives CASSPWDRDSPLHF. The whole variable domain, filled in from reference TRBV7-6 and TRBJ1-6, reads GAGVSQSPRYKVTKRGQDVALRCDPISGHVSLYWYRQALGQGPEFLTYFNYEAQQDKSGLPNDRFSAERPEGSISTLTIQRTEQRDSAMYRCASSPWDRDSPLHFGNGTRLTVT.

This clonotype was seen only a few times. The chain couples TRBV4-3 to TRBJ1-1, with D uncertain. V was pared by 1 base and J by 1 base, with 7 bases between. The CDR3 covers 14 residues. Germline CDR1 reads LGHNA; CDR2 reads YSLEER. CDR3 loop: CASSQASGNTEAFF. CDR3 in DNA: TGCGCCAGCAGCCAAGCGTCCGGGAACACTGAAGCTTTCTTT.

V is TRBV12-3 or TRBV12-4 and J is TRBJ1-6, with D unclear. Trimming stripped 8 bases from V and 0 bases from J, with 17 bases between. CDR3 length equals 17 residues. The CDR3 region has the DNA TGTGCCAGCTCGATGGGCACCTTGAGCTCCTATAATTCACCCCTCCACTTT. This gives the protein CASSMGTLSSYNSPLHF.

This chain connects TRBV20-1 to TRBJ2-7; TRBD2 aligns across 8 bases. The CDR3 consists of 13 residues. The germline V gene has CDR1 DFQATT and CDR2 SNEGSKA (reference sequence). V dropped 4 bases and J dropped 5; count of bases not matched to a gene: 7. CDR3 bases: TGCAGTGCTACCGGGAGGGCCGAAGACGAGCAGTACTTC. Amino acids: CSATGRAEDEQYF.

The gene calls are TRBV7-6 and TRBJ2-1, with D maybe TRBD2 (5 bases). The V gene's germline CDR1 is SGHVS and CDR2 FNYEAQ. Trimming removed 5 bases from V and 2 bases from J, with 16 bases in between. The CDR3 contains 16 residues. The CDR3 spells CASSTSRTRPYNEQFF. The CDR3 DNA follows: TGTGCCAGCAGCACCAGTAGGACTCGCCCCTACAATGAGCAGTTCTTC.

The chain uses TRBV7-6 and TRBJ1-1; D unresolved. Trimming shortened V by 5 bases and J by 1 base, and 8 bases separated the two germline ends. Germline values: CDR1 SGHVS, CDR2 FNYEAQ. The CDR3 runs 13 residues. The CDR3, as DNA: TGTGCCAGCAGCCCAGAGCAGAACACTGAAGCTTTCTTT. Amino acid sequence: CASSPEQNTEAFF.

The CDR3 region is CSVLTGYEQYF. The CDR3 bases are TGCAGCGTCTTGACAGGGTATGAGCAGTACTTC. The chain links TRBV29-1 to TRBJ2-7; 7 positions match TRBD1. The CDR3 has 11 residues. Looked up from germline, CDR1 is SQVTM and CDR2 is ANQGSEA. Losses at the gene ends were 6 bases for V and 7 bases for J; bases not matched to a gene: 6.

In this sample, this clonotype turned up a few times. This chain uses TRBV7-2 with TRBJ2-5; 8 nucleotides line up with TRBD1. Trimming at V came to 0 bases and at J to 4 bases, leaving 1 base not matched to a gene. Per germline, CDR1 SGHTA and CDR2 FQGNSA. The CDR3 length is 14 residues. For the CDR3, the DNA is TGTGCCAGCAGCTTAGCTGGACAGGGAGAGACCCAGTACTTC. This translates into CASSLAGQGETQYF.

V usage is TRBV4-1 and J usage is TRBJ1-6; no definite D call. V was cut by 0 bases and J by 3 bases, with 12 bases left in between. The germline V gene has CDR1 MGHRA and CDR2 YSYEKL. The CDR3 is 17 amino acids. The CDR3 DNA reads as TGCGCCAGCAGCCAAGATGGAGCGCGGTTCTATAATTCACCCCTCCACTTT. Protein: CASSQDGARFYNSPLHF.

The chain employs TRBV9 and TRBJ2-7; tentative D call: TRBD1 (6 bases). Germline loops: CDR1 SGDLS, CDR2 YYNGEE. This CDR3 comprises 16 residues. The V end lost 3 bases, the J end lost 4 bases, and 20 bases lay between the germline ends. CDR3 region: CASSDSRDKGEYEQYF. The CDR3 DNA follows: TGTGCCAGCAGCGACTCCCGGGACAAGGGAGAATACGAGCAGTACTTC.

This clonotype was observed a few times. This rearrangement joins TRBV28 to TRBJ1-5; TRBD1 is a possible D gene (5 bases). The V gene lost 2 bases and the J gene lost 5 bases, with 13 bases spanning the gap. This CDR3 is 15 amino acids long. The germline gives CDR1 MDHEN, CDR2 SYDVKM. DNA of the CDR3: TGTGCCAGCAGTTTAAGTGGGACGCCTCATCAGCCCCAGCATTTT. It yields the protein CASSLSGTPHQPQHF.

This clonotype was seen repeatedly, ten times or more. The chain has TRBV2 and TRBJ2-4, with TRBD2 as a possible D gene (6 bases). CDR1 is SNHLY and CDR2 is FYNNEI in the germline V gene. Trimming removed 7 bases at V and 3 bases at J, with 19 bases between. This CDR3 has 16 residues. The CDR3 nucleotides are TGTGCCAGCAAAACGGGGACGGGACTGAGCAAAAACATTCAGTACTTC. It translates to CASKTGTGLSKNIQYF.

This clonotype was observed a few times. The V call is TRBV4-1, the J call TRBJ1-4; D is ambiguous. The V end lost 0 bases, the J end lost 12 bases, and 11 bases lay between the germline ends. Germline assignment: CDR1 MGHRA and CDR2 YSYEKL. The CDR3 length is 13 residues. CDR3 sequence reads: CASSQDTVRQLFF. CDR3 bases: TGCGCCAGCAGCCAAGATACGGTTCGACAACTGTTTTTT.

The V call is TRBV5-1, the J call TRBJ1-6; the match to TRBD1 covers 11 bases. Germline CDR1 and CDR2: SGHRS and YFSETQ. The CDR3 has 16 amino acids. Trimming took 2 bases from V and 7 from J; bases not matched to a gene: 5. CDR3 in amino acids: CASSFSDRGLNSPLHF. The CDR3, as DNA: TGCGCCAGCAGCTTCTCGGACAGGGGGCTCAATTCACCCCTCCACTTT.

This clonotype turned up a few times. The rearrangement links TRBV24-1 to TRBJ2-1; 12 nucleotides line up with TRBD2. There are 16 residues in the CDR3. J was trimmed by 4 bases and V by 3 bases; bases with no gene match: 3. Looked up from germline, CDR1 is KGHDR and CDR2 is SFDVKD. The CDR3 region is CATSDGLAGFYNEQFF. The CDR3 bases are TGTGCCACCAGTGATGGACTAGCGGGGTTTTACAATGAGCAGTTCTTC.

This clonotype was counted between two and nine times. The genes are TRBV4-2 and TRBJ2-7; 13 bases map to TRBD2. The J segment lost 2 bases and the V segment lost 4 bases, leaving 2 bases of the junction unmatched. Per germline, CDR1 LGHNA and CDR2 YNFKEQ. The CDR3 is 15 amino acids. The CDR3 reads CASSRGTSGTYEQYF. The CDR3 nucleotides read TGTGCCAGCAGCCGGGGGACTAGCGGGACCTACGAGCAGTACTTC.

This clonotype was observed a few times. The chain combines TRBV20-1 with TRBJ2-5; D unclear. This CDR3 is built from 12 residues. Trimming removed 3 bases from V and 0 bases from J, with 5 bases in between. Germline values: CDR1 DFQATT, CDR2 SNEGSKA (reference sequence). CDR3: CSARGNQETQYF. CDR3 DNA: TGCAGTGCTAGGGGCAACCAAGAGACCCAGTACTTC.

The chain employs TRBV28 and TRBJ2-1; maybe TRBD2 (5 bases). Germline V gene sequence: CDR1 MDHEN, CDR2 SYDVKM. Trimming removed 11 bases from V and 9 bases from J, with 17 bases in between. The CDR3 has 12 amino acids. The CDR3 DNA follows: TGTGCCTCAGAGCGCCGGGGTTCTGAGCAGTTCTTC. It is translated as CASERRGSEQFF.